The 15 T cell receptor beta chains below were found in one sample sequenced in a study of cytomegalovirus exposure and HLA in healthy donors. In the PCR, 60 Vbeta and 13 Jbeta primers were used. Sequencing used immunoSEQ multiplex PCR; TCRdb keeps in-frame clones, though not all of them. The table includes about 90,000 clones, roughly 78% detected once. Material for sequencing was PBMCs. These receptors were taken from a woman aged 40 to 50 in good health and CMV-seropositive.

This clone is categorized as medium-sized. The chain joins TRBV19 to TRBJ2-1; 8 nucleotides match TRBD1. J was trimmed by 5 bases and V by 8 bases; bases with no gene match: 5. The CDR3 extends over 13 amino acids. Germline-derived CDR1 and CDR2 are LNHDA and SQIVND (reference sequence). The CDR3 reads CASRDRPNNEQFF. As DNA, the CDR3 is TGTGCCAGTCGGGACAGGCCGAACAATGAGCAGTTCTTC.

This chain links TRBV7-3 with TRBJ2-3, with TRBD2 matching over 10 bases. Trimming cost V 3 bases and J 4 bases; bases outside gene matches: 10. CDR1 is SGHTA, CDR2 FQGTGA, per germline. The CDR3 is made up of 17 amino acids. CDR3 loop: CASSFRTSGTKADTQYF. CDR3 nucleotide sequence: TGTGCCAGCAGCTTCAGGACTAGCGGAACGAAAGCAGATACGCAGTATTTT.

The chain employs TRBV7-2 and TRBJ2-3; no clear D gene. Germline CDR1 is SGHTA and CDR2 is FQGNSA. Trimming removed 0 bases from V and 2 bases from J, with 6 bases in between. CDR3 size: 14 residues. The CDR3, as DNA: TGTGCCAGCAGCTTAGCCCCCATCACAGATACGCAGTATTTT. Translated, it gives CASSLAPITDTQYF.

The chain uses TRBV27 and TRBJ2-7; D unresolved. There are 14 residues in the CDR3. The V end lost 1 base, the J end lost 3 bases, and 10 bases lay between the germline ends. Germline loops: CDR1 MNHEY, CDR2 SMNVEV (reference sequence). The CDR3 DNA reads TGTGCCAGCAGTTTATTTACGACAAACTACGAGCAGTACTTC. This gives the protein CASSLFTTNYEQYF.

The rearrangement joins TRBV19 to TRBJ2-3; D might be TRBD1 (5 bases). V was trimmed by 4 bases and J by 3 bases, leaving 14 bases between them. The CDR3 consists of 15 residues. CDR1 and CDR2 (germline): LNHDA, SQIVND (reference sequence). The CDR3 loop is CASSKRRDGTDTQYF. The CDR3 DNA reads TGTGCCAGTAGTAAGCGCAGGGATGGGACAGATACGCAGTATTTT.

The rearrangement links TRBV13 to TRBJ2-7, with TRBD2 identical over 10 bases. The junction had 14 bases not matched to a gene; V was cut back by 5 bases and J by 4 bases. In germline, CDR1 is PRHDT, CDR2 FYEKMQ (reference sequence). The CDR3 runs 17 residues. The CDR3 loop reads CASSPGQSGRAWYEQYF. The CDR3 bases are TGTGCCAGCAGCCCCGGTCAAAGCGGGAGGGCCTGGTACGAGCAGTACTTC.

The gene calls are TRBV5-1 and TRBJ2-5, with D possibly matching TRBD2 (6 bases). Germline CDR1 reads SGHRS; CDR2 reads YFSETQ. The CDR3 has 14 residues. The V end lost 2 bases, the J end lost 3 bases, and 11 bases lay between the germline ends. CDR3 in DNA: TGCGCCAGCAGCTTAGGGACTGCGGAAGAGACCCAGTACTTC. It translates to CASSLGTAEETQYF.

V gene TRBV5-6 combines with J gene TRBJ1-5; a weak D match, TRBD1 (5 bases). V lost 1 base and J lost 4, with 12 bases in between. CDR1 and CDR2 (germline): SGHDT, YYEEEE. The CDR3 contains 15 residues. The CDR3 spells CASSLTGMPNQPQHF. The CDR3 DNA is TGTGCCAGCAGCTTGACAGGCATGCCAAATCAGCCCCAGCATTTT. Combining the CDR3 with reference TRBV5-6 and TRBJ1-5 gives the whole variable domain DAGVTQSPTHLIKTRGQQVTLRCSPKSGHDTVSWYQQALGQGPQFIFQYYEEEERQRGNFPDRFSGHQFPNYSSELNVNALLLGDSALYLCASSLTGMPNQPQHFGDGTRLSIL.

The chain employs TRBV28 and TRBJ2-7, with D possibly being TRBD2 (6 bases). Germline V CDR1 and CDR2: MDHEN, SYDVKM. The V gene lost 2 bases and the J gene lost 3 bases, with 20 bases spanning the gap. This CDR3 is 17 amino acids long. CDR3 nucleotide sequence: TGTGCCAGCAGTTTAACCCGGGGAGGAGGGGCTGACTACGAGCAGTACTTC. This codes for CASSLTRGGGADYEQYF.

This chain links TRBV9 with TRBJ2-3; TRBD1 matches at 7 bases. V shed 6 bases and J 0 bases; nucleotides not matched to a gene: 4. This CDR3 region has 14 residues. Germline values: CDR1 SGDLS, CDR2 YYNGEE. The CDR3 DNA reads TGTGCCAGCACCACAGGGGCTAGCACAGATACGCAGTATTTT. The encoded protein is CASTTGASTDTQYF.

The rearrangement joins TRBV5-4 to TRBJ2-7; D gene ambiguous. This CDR3 is 13 amino acids long. V was shortened by 2 bases and J by 3 bases, with 9 bases between the two germline ends. The germline V gene encodes CDR1 SGHNT and CDR2 YYREEE (reference sequence). CDR3 sequence (DNA): TGTGCCAGCAGCTTAGAAGCTCACTACGAGCAGTACTTC. As protein: CASSLEAHYEQYF.

The rearrangement uses TRBV21-1 and TRBJ2-7; the table calls TRBD1, which could not be checked here. TRBV21-1 is a listed pseudogene. The CDR3 spans 13 residues. In DNA, the CDR3 is TGTGCCAGCAGCATCGGACAAACGGAGGAGCAGTACTTC. It yields the protein CASSIGQTEEQYF.

The chain joins TRBV15 to TRBJ1-2; D unclear. This CDR3 contains 13 residues. Germline V lookup: CDR1 LNHNV, CDR2 YYDKDF (reference sequence). V shed 0 bases and J shed 6 bases, with 8 bases lying between them. The CDR3 nucleotides read TGTGCCACCAGCAGAGACCCGGGAGATGGCTACACCTTC. It encodes CATSRDPGDGYTF.

This sequence joins TRBV28 and TRBJ1-1; possibly TRBD1 for D (6 bases). V dropped 5 bases and J dropped 1 base, with 11 bases sitting between them. The CDR3 length is 14 residues. Germline-derived CDR1 and CDR2 are MDHEN and SYDVKM. Here the CDR3 reads CASSRTGTNTEAFF. The CDR3 DNA follows: TGTGCCAGCAGTCGTACAGGGACGAACACTGAAGCTTTCTTT.

This chain joins TRBV7-2 and TRBJ2-7, with a tentative D call TRBD2 (6 bases). The CDR3 spans 13 residues. V lost 4 bases and J 4 bases, leaving 11 bases between the germline ends. Germline loops: CDR1 SGHTA, CDR2 FQGNSA. The CDR3 DNA is TGTGCCAGCAGCTCCCGGAGGGGTTACGAGCAGTACTTC. Its protein is CASSSRRGYEQYF.